These 6 T cell receptor beta chains were all obtained from the same sample, sequenced in a study of blood T cell repertoires in COVID-19 (TCRdb year 2020). The library was made by the immunoSEQ multiplex PCR assay. Drawn from immuneACCESS, this table holds only the in-frame rearrangements with V and J called that TCRdb kept. Clones are partly lost; checked studies trace under half to an unresolved V gene and leave the rest unexplained. A total of 210,000 or so clones appear in this sample, more than 75% of them only once. The ten largest make up approximately 4.6% of the sample. Sample: PBMCs or T cells enriched from blood (not recorded which). The receptor set was obtained from a man aged 25 to 40 with acute COVID-19.

This clone has just a few counts. The V and J genes are TRBV9 and TRBJ2-1; 9 nucleotides agree with TRBD2. J was trimmed by 4 bases and V by 4 bases; bases with no gene match: 9. CDR1 is SGDLS, CDR2 YYNGEE, per germline. The CDR3 extends over 16 amino acids. CDR3: CASSPKGLAGYNEQFF. The CDR3 DNA reads as TGTGCCAGCAGCCCTAAAGGGCTAGCGGGGTACAATGAGCAGTTCTTC.

This clone has just a few counts. The chain is built from TRBV7-3 and TRBJ2-3, with D maybe TRBD2 (7 bases). V was cut by 1 base and J by 9 bases, with 14 bases left in between. The CDR3 is made up of 14 amino acids. Germline V CDR1 and CDR2: SGHTA, FQGTGA. The CDR3 DNA reads as TGTGCCAGCAGCTTAAATCGAGGGGGGGACACGCAGTATTTT. Its protein product is CASSLNRGGDTQYF. Drawing the rest from reference TRBV7-3 and TRBJ2-3, the complete variable domain is GAGVSQTPSNKVTEKGKYVELRCDPISGHTALYWYRQSLGQGPEFLIYFQGTGAADDSGLPNDRFFAVRPEGSVSTLKIQRTERGDSAVYLCASSLNRGGDTQYFGPGTRLTVL.

V and J are TRBV7-9 and TRBJ2-5, with 12 bases matching TRBD2. This CDR3 spans 16 amino acids. The germline gives CDR1 SEHNR, CDR2 FQNEAQ (reference sequence). The junction had 8 bases not matched to a gene; V was cut back by 6 bases and J by 3 bases. DNA of the CDR3: TGTGCCAGCAGTACCGGGACTAGCGGGTTTGAAGAGACCCAGTACTTC. Residues: CASSTGTSGFEETQYF.

The chain recombines TRBV19 with TRBJ1-2; a possible D gene is TRBD1 (5 bases). V was cut by 3 bases and J by 0 bases, with 11 bases left in between. There are 15 residues in the CDR3. The germline V gene has CDR1 LNHDA and CDR2 SQIVND (reference sequence). The CDR3 loop reads CASSIYPGSNYGYTF. The CDR3 DNA sequence: TGTGCCAGTAGTATCTATCCAGGGTCTAACTATGGCTACACCTTC.

The CDR3 DNA reads TGTGCCATCAGCTCCATAACCGGGACTAGTAGTGGAACAGATACGCAGTATTTT. Its translation is CAISSITGTSSGTDTQYF. This chain uses TRBV10-3 with TRBJ2-3, with 8 bases lining up with TRBD2. CDR1 ENHRY and CDR2 SYGVKD come from the germline V gene. J lost 3 bases, V lost 6 bases, and 17 bases had no gene match. CDR3 length: 18 amino acids.

The rearrangement joins TRBV6-5 to TRBJ2-2; maybe TRBD1 (6 bases). The CDR3 is 14 amino acids. Per the germline V gene, CDR1 is MNHEY and CDR2 is SVGAGI. The V end lost 8 bases, the J end lost 5 bases, and 15 bases lay between the germline ends. The CDR3 sequence is CASVVQGGTGELFF. The CDR3, as DNA: TGTGCCAGCGTGGTACAGGGCGGGACCGGGGAGCTGTTTTTT.